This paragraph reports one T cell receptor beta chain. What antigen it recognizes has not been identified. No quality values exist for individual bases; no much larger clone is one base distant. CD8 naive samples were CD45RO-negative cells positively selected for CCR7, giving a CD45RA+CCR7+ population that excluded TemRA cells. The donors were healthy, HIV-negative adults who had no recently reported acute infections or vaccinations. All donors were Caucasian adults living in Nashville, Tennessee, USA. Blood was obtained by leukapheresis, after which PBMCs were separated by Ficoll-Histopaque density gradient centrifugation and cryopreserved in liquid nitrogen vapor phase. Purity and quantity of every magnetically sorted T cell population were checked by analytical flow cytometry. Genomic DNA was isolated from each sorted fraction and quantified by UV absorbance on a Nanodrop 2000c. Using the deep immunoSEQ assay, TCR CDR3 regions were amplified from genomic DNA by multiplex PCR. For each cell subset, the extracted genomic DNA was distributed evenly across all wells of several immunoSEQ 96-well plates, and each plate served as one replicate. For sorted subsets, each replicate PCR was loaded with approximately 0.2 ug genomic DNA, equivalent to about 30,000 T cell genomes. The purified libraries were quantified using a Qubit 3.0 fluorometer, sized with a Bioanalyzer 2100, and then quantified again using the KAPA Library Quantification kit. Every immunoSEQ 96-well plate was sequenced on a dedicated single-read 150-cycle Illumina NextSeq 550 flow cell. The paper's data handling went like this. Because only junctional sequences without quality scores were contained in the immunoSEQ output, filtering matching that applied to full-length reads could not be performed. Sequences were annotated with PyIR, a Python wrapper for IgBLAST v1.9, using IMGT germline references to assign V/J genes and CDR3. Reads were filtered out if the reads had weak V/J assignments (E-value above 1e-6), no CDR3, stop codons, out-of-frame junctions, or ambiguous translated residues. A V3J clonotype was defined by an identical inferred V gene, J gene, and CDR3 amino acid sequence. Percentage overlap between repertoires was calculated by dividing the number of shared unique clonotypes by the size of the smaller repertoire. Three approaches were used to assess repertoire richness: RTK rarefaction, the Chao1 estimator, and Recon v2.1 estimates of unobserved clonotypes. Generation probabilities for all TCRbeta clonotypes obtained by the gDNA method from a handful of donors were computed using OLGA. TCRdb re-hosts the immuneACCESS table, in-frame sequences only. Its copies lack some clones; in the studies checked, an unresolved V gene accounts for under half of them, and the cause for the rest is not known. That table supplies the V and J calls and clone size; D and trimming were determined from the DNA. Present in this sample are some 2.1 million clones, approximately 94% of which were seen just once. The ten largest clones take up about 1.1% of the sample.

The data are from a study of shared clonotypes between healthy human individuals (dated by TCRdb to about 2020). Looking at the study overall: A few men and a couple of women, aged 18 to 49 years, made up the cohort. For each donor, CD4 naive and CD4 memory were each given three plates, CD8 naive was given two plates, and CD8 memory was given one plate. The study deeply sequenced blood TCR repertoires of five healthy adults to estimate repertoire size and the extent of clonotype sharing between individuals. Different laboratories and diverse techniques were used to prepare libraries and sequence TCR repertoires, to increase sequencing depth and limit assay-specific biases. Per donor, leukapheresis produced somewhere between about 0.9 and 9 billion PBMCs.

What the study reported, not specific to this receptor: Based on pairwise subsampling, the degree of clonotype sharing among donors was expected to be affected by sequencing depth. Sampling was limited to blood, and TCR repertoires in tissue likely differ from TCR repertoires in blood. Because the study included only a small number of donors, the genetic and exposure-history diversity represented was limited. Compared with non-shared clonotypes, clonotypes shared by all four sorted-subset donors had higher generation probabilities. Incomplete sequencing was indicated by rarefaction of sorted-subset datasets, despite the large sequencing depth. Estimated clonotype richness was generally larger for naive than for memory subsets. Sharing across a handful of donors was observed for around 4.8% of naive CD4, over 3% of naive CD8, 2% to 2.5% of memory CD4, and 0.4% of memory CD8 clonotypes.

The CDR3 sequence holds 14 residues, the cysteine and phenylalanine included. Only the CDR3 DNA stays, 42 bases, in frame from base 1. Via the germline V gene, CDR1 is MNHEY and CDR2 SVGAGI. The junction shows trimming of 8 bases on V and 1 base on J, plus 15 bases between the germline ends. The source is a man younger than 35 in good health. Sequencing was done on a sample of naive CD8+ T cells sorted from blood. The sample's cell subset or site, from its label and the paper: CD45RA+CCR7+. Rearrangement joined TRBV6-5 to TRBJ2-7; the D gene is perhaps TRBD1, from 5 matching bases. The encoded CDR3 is CASSTQDSSYEQYF. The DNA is TGTGCCAGCTCCACGCAAGACAGTTCCTACGAGCAGTACTTC.